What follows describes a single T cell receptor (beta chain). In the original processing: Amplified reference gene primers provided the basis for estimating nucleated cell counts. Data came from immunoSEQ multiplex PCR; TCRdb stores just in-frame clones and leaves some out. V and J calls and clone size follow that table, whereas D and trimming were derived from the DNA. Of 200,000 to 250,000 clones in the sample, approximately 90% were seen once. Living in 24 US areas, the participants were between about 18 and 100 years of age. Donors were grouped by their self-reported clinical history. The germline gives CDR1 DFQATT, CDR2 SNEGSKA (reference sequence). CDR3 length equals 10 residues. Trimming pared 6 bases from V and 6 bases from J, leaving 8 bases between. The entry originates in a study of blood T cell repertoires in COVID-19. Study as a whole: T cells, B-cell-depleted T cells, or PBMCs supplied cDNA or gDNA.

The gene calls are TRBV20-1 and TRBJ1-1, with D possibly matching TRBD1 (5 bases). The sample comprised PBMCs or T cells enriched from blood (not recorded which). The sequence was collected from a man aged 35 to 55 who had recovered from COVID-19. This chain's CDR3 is CSAGGAEAFF. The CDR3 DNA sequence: TGCAGTGCCGGGGGAGCTGAAGCTTTCTTT.